These 27 T cell receptor beta chains were all obtained from the same sample, sequenced in a study of OX40 agonist ivuxolimab in advanced cancers. Repertoires were generated with immunoSEQ multiplex PCR, while TCRdb's copy carries only in-frame clones and drops some. In the table there are 60,000 to 80,000 clones, around 84% of which are singletons. Sequences were derived from CD4+ or CD8+ T cells sorted from blood, sampled in a trial of the OX40 agonist ivuxolimab. These receptors were obtained from an adult with an advanced solid tumor such as melanoma, head and neck, liver or kidney cancer.

The J gene is TRBJ1-5, the V gene TRBV25-1, with D perhaps matching TRBD1 (5 bases). The CDR3 extends over 16 amino acids. V was pared by 2 bases and J by 0 bases, with 11 bases between. CDR1 is MGHDK, CDR2 SYGVNS, per germline. In nucleotides, the CDR3 is TGTGCCAGCAGTGAAATGGGGGGAAGTAGCAATCAGCCCCAGCATTTT. As protein: CASSEMGGSSNQPQHF.

The rearrangement joins TRBV7-2 to TRBJ2-3; weak D call: TRBD2 (5 bases). CDR3 length: 15 amino acids. V was cut by 4 bases and J by 0 bases, with 11 bases left in between. The V gene's germline CDR1 is SGHTA and CDR2 FQGNSA. This CDR3 is CASSSFGGSTDTQYF. As DNA, the CDR3 is TGTGCCAGCAGCTCTTTTGGCGGGAGCACAGATACGCAGTATTTT.

The J gene is TRBJ1-2, the V gene TRBV5-6; D possibly corresponds to TRBD1 (5 bases). Trimming cost V 4 bases and J 6 bases, with 16 bases left between them. The CDR3 runs to 14 residues. Germline V gives CDR1 SGHDT, CDR2 YYEEEE. The CDR3 reads CASSPAGGEDGYTF. The DNA of the CDR3 is TGTGCCAGCAGCCCCGCCGGGGGGGAGGATGGCTACACCTTC.

The chain has TRBV18 and TRBJ2-7; 9 bases match TRBD2. The trim removed 3 bases at V and 4 bases at J, leaving 7 bases unmatched. The CDR3 extends over 15 amino acids. Germline loops: CDR1 KGHSH, CDR2 LQKENI. The CDR3 sequence: CASSPLAGYNYEQYF. In DNA, the CDR3 is TGTGCCAGCTCACCCCTAGCGGGGTACAATTACGAGCAGTACTTC. Filled out from reference TRBV18 and TRBJ2-7, the complete variable domain reads NAGVMQNPRHLVRRRGQEARLRCSPMKGHSHVYWYRQLPEEGLKFMVYLQKENIIDESGMPKERFSAEFPKEGPSILRIQQVVRGDSAAYFCASSPLAGYNYEQYFGPGTRLTVT.

The chain joins TRBV7-6 to TRBJ2-3; D not certain. The ends were cut back, 0 bases at V and 4 bases at J, with 8 bases in the middle. CDR1 and CDR2 (germline): SGHVS, FNYEAQ. This CDR3 comprises 14 residues. DNA for the CDR3: TGTGCCAGCAGCTTAGCGGTGGTTCCAGATACGCAGTATTTT. Translation: CASSLAVVPDTQYF. The full variable domain, completed using reference TRBV7-6 and TRBJ2-3, is GAGVSQSPRYKVTKRGQDVALRCDPISGHVSLYWYRQALGQGPEFLTYFNYEAQQDKSGLPNDRFSAERPEGSISTLTIQRTEQRDSAMYRCASSLAVVPDTQYFGPGTRLTVL.

V usage is TRBV19 and J usage is TRBJ2-5, with a possible D match to TRBD2 (6 bases). This CDR3 is 13 amino acids long. V lost 2 bases, J lost 4 bases, and 8 bases lay in between. The germline V gene encodes CDR1 LNHDA and CDR2 SQIVND (reference sequence). Here the CDR3 reads CASSISGGETQYF. CDR3 sequence (DNA): TGTGCCAGTAGTATATCCGGGGGAGAGACCCAGTACTTC.

This clone was recorded only once. This rearrangement joins TRBV15 to TRBJ2-5; D perhaps matches TRBD1 (6 bases). Between the trimmed V and J ends, which lost 5 bases and 2 bases, there was a span of 12 bases. The CDR3 is 14 amino acids. In germline, CDR1 is LNHNV, CDR2 YYDKDF (reference sequence). The CDR3 bases are TGTGCCACCAGCGAGACAGGCCGACAAGAGACCCAGTACTTC. It specifies CATSETGRQETQYF. Full variable domain (rest looked up from reference TRBV15 and TRBJ2-5): DAMVIQNPRYQVTQFGKPVTLSCSQTLNHNVMYWYQQKSSQAPKLLFHYYDKDFNNEADTPDNFQSRRPNTSFCFLDIRSPGLGDTAMYLCATSETGRQETQYFGPGTRLLVL.

J is TRBJ2-1 and V is TRBV11-2; 8 bases are shared with TRBD2. The germline gives CDR1 SGHAT, CDR2 FQNNGV. Unmatched junction bases numbered 4, after V lost 5 bases and J lost 1 base. The CDR3 consists of 15 residues. The CDR3 DNA follows: TGTGCCAGCAGCCGTTTAGCGGGATCCTACAATGAGCAGTTCTTC. Its protein is CASSRLAGSYNEQFF.

This rearrangement joins TRBV5-6 to TRBJ1-2; D is unclear. In germline, CDR1 is SGHDT, CDR2 YYEEEE. This CDR3 spans 14 amino acids. Trimming left V 4 bases short and J 3 bases short, with 13 bases between. This chain's CDR3 is CASSPGFGDYGYTF. The CDR3, as DNA: TGTGCCAGCAGCCCGGGGTTTGGAGACTATGGCTACACCTTC.

The chain recombines TRBV11-1 with TRBJ2-1, with TRBD1 matching over 7 bases. The CDR3 is made up of 15 amino acids. Germline trimming cut 1 base from V and 2 bases from J; bases unmatched to any gene: 2. The germline V gene has CDR1 SGHAT and CDR2 FQDESV (reference sequence). In nucleotides, the CDR3 is TGTGCCAGCAGCTTAGTGGGACAGCCCTACAATGAGCAGTTCTTC. It encodes CASSLVGQPYNEQFF.

V gene TRBV19 combines with J gene TRBJ2-1, with 8 nucleotides matching TRBD1. The V gene end was trimmed by 3 bases and the J gene end by 8 bases; junction bases not matched to a gene: 6. Germline V gene lookup returns CDR1 LNHDA and CDR2 SQIVND (reference sequence). This CDR3 contains 14 residues. CDR3 sequence: CASSMVQGEDEQFF. The CDR3 DNA is TGTGCCAGTAGTATGGTACAGGGGGAGGATGAGCAGTTCTTC.

V and J are TRBV27 and TRBJ1-5; D is uncertain. V lost 5 bases and J lost 4, with 15 bases in between. CDR3 length equals 15 residues. Germline V lookup: CDR1 MNHEY, CDR2 SMNVEV (reference sequence). The CDR3 spells CASSQEGRANQPQHF. In nucleotides, the CDR3 is TGTGCCAGCAGTCAAGAAGGGAGGGCTAATCAGCCCCAGCATTTT.

The chain recombines TRBV19 with TRBJ1-1; D gene ambiguous. This CDR3 has 14 amino acids. The ends were cut back, 5 bases at V and 1 base at J, with 11 bases in the middle. Germline-derived CDR1 and CDR2 are LNHDA and SQIVND (reference sequence). CDR3 region: CASSSSLTNTEAFF. In nucleotides, the CDR3 is TGTGCCAGTAGTTCTTCTCTCACGAACACTGAAGCTTTCTTT.

V usage is TRBV5-1 and J usage is TRBJ1-2; D perhaps matches TRBD1 (6 bases). Germline V lookup: CDR1 SGHRS, CDR2 YFSETQ. Trimming took off 6 bases at V and 4 bases at J, with 16 bases between the two ends. The CDR3 consists of 14 residues. The CDR3 DNA reads as TGCGCCAGCACCCCACAGGGATCAGCCTATGGCTACACCTTC. This gives the protein CASTPQGSAYGYTF. Filled out from reference TRBV5-1 and TRBJ1-2, the complete variable domain reads KAGVTQTPRYLIKTRGQQVTLSCSPISGHRSVSWYQQTPGQGLQFLFEYFSETQRNKGNFPGRFSGRQFSNSRSEMNVSTLELGDSALYLCASTPQGSAYGYTFGSGTRLTVV.

Of note for this clone: Additional DNA sequences in this sample encode the identical CDR3. The chain employs TRBV9 and TRBJ2-7, with D possibly TRBD2 on 6 matching bases. CDR1 and CDR2 (germline): SGDLS, YYNGEE. The CDR3 contains 14 residues. V gave up 5 bases and J gave up 0 bases, with 12 bases separating them. The CDR3 nucleotides read TGTGCCAGCAGTGTTGGGGGGAGCTCCTACGAGCAGTACTTC. It specifies CASSVGGSSYEQYF. The variable domain in full, with the rest retrieved from reference TRBV9 and TRBJ2-7, is DSGVTQTPKHLITATGQRVTLRCSPRSGDLSVYWYQQSLDQGLQFLIQYYNGEERAKGNILERFSAQQFPDLHSELNLSSLELGDSALYFCASSVGGSSYEQYFGPGTRLTVT.

The chain uses TRBV28 and TRBJ2-1, with D possibly being TRBD2 (6 bases). Germline CDR1 and CDR2: MDHEN and SYDVKM. V lost 5 bases to trimming and J lost 9 bases, with 26 bases between them. The CDR3 has 17 amino acids. CDR3: CASSPNKSGFHYGEQFF. In nucleotides, the CDR3 is TGTGCCAGCAGTCCAAACAAGAGCGGGTTCCACTACGGTGAGCAGTTCTTC.

The chain is built from TRBV28 and TRBJ1-5; D remains ambiguous. The CDR3 loop spans 17 amino acids. Germline V gene sequence: CDR1 MDHEN, CDR2 SYDVKM. V gave up 2 bases and J gave up 0 bases, with 14 bases separating them. CDR3 sequence reads: CASSLGGRGLSNQPQHF. CDR3 sequence (DNA): TGTGCCAGCAGTTTAGGAGGTCGGGGTCTTAGCAATCAGCCCCAGCATTTT.

This clone was recorded once. The chain combines TRBV23-1 with TRBJ2-7; 7 bases map to TRBD2. TRBV23-1 is given ORF status, its function remaining uncertain. J lost 3 bases, V lost 4 bases, and 12 bases had no gene match. The CDR3 covers 16 residues. Here the CDR3 DNA reads TGCGCCAGCAGTCTCTCGACGGGAGGAAATCACTACGAGCAGTACTTC. Protein product: CASSLSTGGNHYEQYF.

The V and J genes are TRBV9 and TRBJ1-2; D perhaps matches TRBD1 (5 bases). With 0 bases removed from V and 5 bases from J, the gap between germline ends came to 11 bases. The CDR3 consists of 14 residues. Germline CDR1 is SGDLS and CDR2 is YYNGEE. The CDR3 protein is CASSVEGTYYGYTF. In nucleotides, the CDR3 is TGTGCCAGCAGCGTAGAGGGGACCTATTATGGCTACACCTTC.

The chain combines TRBV18 with TRBJ2-5, with D possibly TRBD2 on 5 matching bases. Germline V gives CDR1 KGHSH, CDR2 LQKENI. The CDR3 runs to 12 residues. V shed 3 bases and J shed 14 bases, with 16 bases lying between them. The CDR3, as DNA: TGTGCCAGCTCACCTGATCCGGGAATAAGATACTTC. Translation gives CASSPDPGIRYF.

This clone was detected once. The V gene is TRBV7-9, the J gene TRBJ2-5; D is uncertain. Per the germline V gene, CDR1 is SEHNR and CDR2 is FQNEAQ (reference sequence). The CDR3 has 12 residues. V dropped 1 base and J dropped 5 bases, with 5 bases sitting between them. CDR3 sequence: CASSLGPETQYF. DNA for the CDR3: TGTGCCAGCAGCTTAGGCCCCGAGACCCAGTACTTC.

The chain carries TRBV5-1 and TRBJ1-2; the D gene is possibly TRBD1 (6 bases). This CDR3 contains 13 residues. Germline V gives CDR1 SGHRS, CDR2 YFSETQ. With 2 bases removed from V and 6 bases from J, the gap between germline ends came to 11 bases. The CDR3 reads CASSLSGVDGYTF. The DNA of the CDR3 is TGCGCCAGCAGCTTATCAGGGGTTGATGGCTACACCTTC.

This clone appeared a few times. This chain connects TRBV10-1 to TRBJ2-1; D gene ambiguous. Trimming removed 1 base from V and 4 bases from J, with 29 bases in between. The CDR3 is made up of 21 amino acids. CDR1 is WNHNN and CDR2 is SYGVQD in the germline V gene (reference sequence). Here the CDR3 reads CASSEYGLIRLDRRSYNEQFF. CDR3 DNA: TGCGCCAGCAGTGAGTATGGGTTAATACGTCTTGACCGCCGTTCATACAATGAGCAGTTCTTC.

The chain recombines TRBV11-1 with TRBJ2-2; no firm D call. The CDR3 contains 15 residues. Germline loops: CDR1 SGHAT, CDR2 FQDESV (reference sequence). Trimming pared 1 base from V and 7 bases from J, leaving 13 bases between. DNA of the CDR3: TGTGCCAGCAGCTTAGAGGGCTCGTCCAGCGGGGAGCTGTTTTTT. It translates to CASSLEGSSSGELFF.

V and J are TRBV15 and TRBJ1-1; 8 bases match TRBD1. The V segment lost 3 bases and the J segment 1 base; nucleotides outside the gene matches: 7. CDR3 length: 16 residues. CDR1 is LNHNV and CDR2 is YYDKDF in the germline V gene (reference sequence). CDR3 sequence: CATSRTGDTGNTEAFF. CDR3 in DNA: TGTGCCACCAGCAGGACAGGGGACACTGGGAACACTGAAGCTTTCTTT.

This chain joins TRBV7-2 and TRBJ2-7; 10 nucleotides align to TRBD2. Germline lookup yields CDR1 SGHTA and CDR2 FQGNSA. This CDR3 is 13 amino acids long. Trimming cost V 1 base and J 7 bases; bases outside gene matches: 1. CDR3 protein: CASSLEGLAEQYF. The DNA for the CDR3 is TGTGCCAGCAGCTTAGAGGGACTAGCGGAGCAGTACTTC.

The CDR3 DNA reads as TGTGCCAGTACCGAAGCTTCGGGAGGCACCGGGGAGCTGTTTTTT. Residues: CASTEASGGTGELFF. The rearrangement uses TRBV19 and TRBJ2-2, with 7 positions matching TRBD2. Trimming cost V 7 bases and J 4 bases; bases outside gene matches: 9. The germline V gene encodes CDR1 LNHDA and CDR2 SQIVND (reference sequence). The CDR3 has 15 residues.